A single T cell receptor (beta chain) is shown here with its context. The antigen remains unidentified. This record belongs to a study of type 1 regulatory T cells. TCRdb analysed the reads with MiXCR anew, one entry per CDR3 protein. Of over 55,000 distinct CDR3 sequences listed, about 50% are singletons. This receptor was identified in a human donor in good health. The specimen was cultured non-Tr1 T cells, either the whole culture or a sorted T cell fraction (not recorded which).

In DNA form, the CDR3 reads TGCGCCAGCAGCACGGGACAGGGAACAGATACGCAGTATTTT. Translating it yields CASSTGQGTDTQYF. The rearrangement links TRBV5-1 to TRBJ2-3; TRBD1 matches at 9 bases. The V and J ends lost 4 bases and 3 bases, in that order; junction bases with no gene match: 3. This CDR3 contains 14 residues. CDR1 is SGHRS, CDR2 YFSETQ, per germline.